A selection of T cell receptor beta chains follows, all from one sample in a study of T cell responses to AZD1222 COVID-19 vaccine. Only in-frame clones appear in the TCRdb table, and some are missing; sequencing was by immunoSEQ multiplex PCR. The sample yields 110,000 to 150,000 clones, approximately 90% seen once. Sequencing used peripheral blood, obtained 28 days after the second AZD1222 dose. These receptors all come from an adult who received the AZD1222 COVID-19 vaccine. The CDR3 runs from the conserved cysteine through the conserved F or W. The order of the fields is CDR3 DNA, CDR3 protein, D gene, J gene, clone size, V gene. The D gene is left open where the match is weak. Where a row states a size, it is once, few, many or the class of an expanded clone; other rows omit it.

DNA: TGTGCCAGCAGTGAAGCGGCCGGCAGGGGAGTCAACGAGCAGTACTTC
CDR3: CASSEAAGRGVNEQYF
D: .
J: TRBJ2-7
size: .
V: TRBV6-1

DNA: TGTGCCAGCAGCCGGACCCGACTAGCGGGAGTCAATGAGCAGTTCTTC
CDR3: CASSRTRLAGVNEQFF
D: TRBD2
J: TRBJ2-1
size: .
V: TRBV5-6

DNA: TGTGCCAGCAGTTTCGGGGGTGGCGAGCAGTACTTC
CDR3: CASSFGGGEQYF
D: .
J: TRBJ2-7
size: .
V: TRBV28

DNA: TGTGCCAGCAGTTACAGGGACCAAGAGACCCAGTACTTC
CDR3: CASSYRDQETQYF
D: .
J: TRBJ2-5
size: .
V: TRBV6-5

DNA: TGTGCCACCAGTCAGACTAGCGGGAGTTACAATGAGCAGTTCTTC
CDR3: CATSQTSGSYNEQFF
D: TRBD2
J: TRBJ2-1
size: .
V: TRBV24-1

DNA: TGTGCCAGCAGCCAAGGGGGGTCTCTCCCCAGCAGGGCTTTCTTT
CDR3: CASSQGGSLPSRAFF
D: .
J: TRBJ1-1
size: .
V: TRBV4-2

DNA: TGCGCCAGCAGCTTAAGGACAGGAAATAATTCACCCCTCCACTTT
CDR3: CASSLRTGNNSPLHF
D: TRBD1
J: TRBJ1-6
size: .
V: TRBV5-1

DNA: TGTGCCAGCAGATTAGGGGACCGAAACACAGATACGCAGTATTTT
CDR3: CASRLGDRNTDTQYF
D: .
J: TRBJ2-3
size: .
V: TRBV6-5

DNA: TGTGCCAGCTCGCCTAATGAAAAACTGTTTTTT
CDR3: CASSPNEKLFF
D: .
J: TRBJ1-4
size: once
V: TRBV18

DNA: TGTGCCAGCAGCCCCGTGGACAGGGAATACGAGCAGTACTTC
CDR3: CASSPVDREYEQYF
D: TRBD1
J: TRBJ2-7
size: .
V: TRBV11-2

DNA: TGTGCCAGCAGAACCCCCGGGACAGGGGCCTACGAGCAGTACTTC
CDR3: CASRTPGTGAYEQYF
D: TRBD1
J: TRBJ2-7
size: .
V: TRBV6-5

DNA: TGTGCCAGTAGTATTAGGACGGCGGGGGGCTACACCTTC
CDR3: CASSIRTAGGYTF
D: .
J: TRBJ1-2
size: .
V: TRBV19

DNA: TGTGCCACCAGTGATGGCCGGGGTTCGGGTGGCTACACCTTC
CDR3: CATSDGRGSGGYTF
D: .
J: TRBJ1-2
size: few
V: TRBV24-1

DNA: TGTGCCAGCAAGAAGGAGGGGACAGGGAGGGAAAAACTGTTTTTT
CDR3: CASKKEGTGREKLFF
D: TRBD1
J: TRBJ1-4
size: .
V: TRBV19

DNA: TGCGCCAGCAGCTTGGATTCTTCCAGCACAGATACGCAGTATTTT
CDR3: CASSLDSSSTDTQYF
D: .
J: TRBJ2-3
size: .
V: TRBV5-1

DNA: TGTGCCAGGTTCCTGCAGGGTCTCATATACGAGCAGTACTTC
CDR3: CARFLQGLIYEQYF
D: .
J: TRBJ2-7
size: few
V: TRBV19

DNA: TGTGCCAGCAGTTACCGTCATGGGGGCGGAAACACCATATATTTT
CDR3: CASSYRHGGGNTIYF
D: .
J: TRBJ1-3
size: .
V: TRBV6-5

DNA: TGCGCCAGCAGCTTGGGGCTAGCGGGAAATGAGCAGTTCTTC
CDR3: CASSLGLAGNEQFF
D: TRBD2
J: TRBJ2-1
size: .
V: TRBV5-1

DNA: TGTGCCAGCAGCCCGACAGGCAATCAGCCCCAGCATTTT
CDR3: CASSPTGNQPQHF
D: .
J: TRBJ1-5
size: .
V: TRBV27

DNA: TGTGCCAGCAGAGCCGGGACTAGTGGGGAGCAGTACTTC
CDR3: CASRAGTSGEQYF
D: TRBD2
J: TRBJ2-7
size: .
V: TRBV2

DNA: TGTGCCAGCAGACTACAAGGGGGATCGGAAAAACTGTTTTTT
CDR3: CASRLQGGSEKLFF
D: .
J: TRBJ1-4
size: .
V: TRBV6-5

DNA: TGTGCCAGCAGCTTAGGGAGGGGTGAAAAACTGTTTTTT
CDR3: CASSLGRGEKLFF
D: .
J: TRBJ1-4
size: .
V: TRBV7-9